Below, 7 T cell receptor beta chains from the same sample are listed, as sequenced in a study of shared clonotypes between healthy human individuals. TCRdb's copy holds only in-frame clones and misses some; the assay was immunoSEQ multiplex PCR. The table lists over 850,000 clones, roughly 74% of them singletons. Input material: memory CD4+ T cells from PBMCs. As for subset: CD45RA-negative fraction. All receptors come from a man in his late teens or twenties in good health. Some clones in this sample may be carry-over from other donors' samples.

The chain employs TRBV7-2 and TRBJ1-3; no definite D call. The V end lost 1 base, the J end lost 0 bases, and 7 bases lay between the germline ends. Germline V lookup: CDR1 SGHTA, CDR2 FQGNSA. This CDR3 region has 15 residues. The CDR3: CASSLGPVSGNTIYF. CDR3 nucleotides: TGTGCCAGCAGCTTAGGACCTGTCTCTGGAAACACCATATATTTT. The full variable domain, rest sourced from reference TRBV7-2 and TRBJ1-3, is GAGVSQSPSNKVTEKGKDVELRCDPISGHTALYWYRQSLGQGLEFLIYFQGNSAPDKSGLPSDRFSAERTGGSVSTLTIQRTQQEDSAVYLCASSLGPVSGNTIYFGEGSWLTVV.

The chain joins TRBV5-1 to TRBJ2-7; D tentatively reads TRBD1 or TRBD2 (5 bases each). The CDR3 is 14 residues long. The germline V and J ends were trimmed by 4 bases and 7 bases, with 18 bases remaining between them. Germline V gene data show CDR1 as SGHRS and CDR2 as YFSETQ. The chain's CDR3 is CASSAGTSLEEQYF. The CDR3 coding sequence is TGCGCCAGCAGCGCCGGGACCTCTCTAGAGGAGCAGTACTTC.

V gene TRBV7-2 combines with J gene TRBJ2-1; 11 positions match TRBD2. This CDR3 is 16 amino acids long. V lost 1 base and J lost 8; bases outside the gene matches: 7. Germline lookup yields CDR1 SGHTA and CDR2 FQGNSA. Written as DNA, the CDR3 is TGTGCCAGCAGCTTAGGGCCTAGCGGGAGGTGGTATGAGCAGTTCTTC. Protein: CASSLGPSGRWYEQFF. The full variable domain, rest sourced from reference TRBV7-2 and TRBJ2-1, is GAGVSQSPSNKVTEKGKDVELRCDPISGHTALYWYRQSLGQGLEFLIYFQGNSAPDKSGLPSDRFSAERTGGSVSTLTIQRTQQEDSAVYLCASSLGPSGRWYEQFFGPGTRLTVL.

The V gene is TRBV5-8, the J gene TRBJ2-1; 7 nucleotides line up with TRBD1. Germline CDR1 reads SGHTS; CDR2 reads YDEGEE. This CDR3 is built from 13 residues. Unmatched junction bases numbered 11, after V lost 4 bases and J lost 13 bases. The CDR3 region is CASSRGTDLSQFF. The CDR3 region has the DNA TGTGCCAGCAGCAGGGGGACAGACCTAAGCCAGTTCTTC.

This chain uses TRBV7-9 with TRBJ2-6; possible D gene TRBD1, 5 bases. The CDR3 totals 15 residues. Looked up from germline, CDR1 is SEHNR and CDR2 is FQNEAQ (reference sequence). Trimming took 5 bases from V and 0 from J, leaving 8 bases between them. The CDR3, as DNA: TGTGCCAGCAGCAAGACAGTCTCTGGGGCCAACGTCCTGACTTTC. It codes for CASSKTVSGANVLTF.

The chain combines TRBV5-6 with TRBJ1-2; 8 bases are a match to TRBD1. In germline, CDR1 is SGHDT, CDR2 YYEEEE. V lost 4 bases to trimming and J lost 8 bases; unmatched junction nucleotides: 13. The CDR3 sequence is 15 residues long. The CDR3 region has the DNA TGTGCCAGCAGCCCCCGGACAGGGTTTGCAGGGGGCTACACCTTC. The encoded protein is CASSPRTGFAGGYTF.

The chain couples TRBV28 to TRBJ2-7, with D perhaps being TRBD1 or TRBD2 (5 bases each). Germline CDR1 reads MDHEN; CDR2 reads SYDVKM. The CDR3 has 14 residues. Between the trimmed V and J ends, which lost 0 bases and 7 bases, there was a span of 13 bases. The CDR3 loop is CASSLWGVGREQYF. The CDR3 DNA reads as TGTGCCAGCAGTTTATGGGGGGTTGGCCGGGAGCAGTACTTC.